The 17 T cell receptor beta chains in this list originate from one sample, sequenced in a study of OX40 agonist ivuxolimab in advanced cancers. This table comes from immunoSEQ multiplex PCR, and its TCRdb copy is limited to in-frame clones, with some not included. The sample comprises 9,500 to 12,000 clones, around four fifths of which are singletons, and 10% rests with the top ten. This sample comprised CD4+ or CD8+ T cells sorted from blood, obtained in a trial of the OX40 agonist ivuxolimab. These receptors all stem from an adult with an advanced solid tumor such as melanoma, head and neck, liver or kidney cancer.

This clone was seen a few times. The chain combines TRBV5-1 with TRBJ2-3, with unresolved D. This CDR3 comprises 14 residues. CDR1 and CDR2 (germline): SGHRS, YFSETQ. The germline V and J ends were trimmed by 2 bases and 0 bases, with 7 bases remaining between them. CDR3 coding DNA: TGCGCCAGCAGCTTAGCCTCTAGCACAGATACGCAGTATTTT. Protein sequence: CASSLASSTDTQYF.

The chain combines TRBV6-5 with TRBJ1-1; 12 bases are a match to TRBD1. CDR1 is MNHEY, CDR2 SVGAGI, per germline. Trimming took 8 bases from V and 4 from J; bases not matched to a gene: 8. The CDR3 extends over 15 amino acids. CDR3 DNA: TGTGCCAGCCGGGGGGACAGGGGGCTTATCACTGAAGCTTTCTTT. This codes for CASRGDRGLITEAFF.

The chain recombines TRBV4-1 with TRBJ2-7, with a possible D match to TRBD2 (5 bases). Trimming removed 4 bases at V and 2 bases at J, with 9 bases between. The CDR3 has 13 amino acids. The germline V gene encodes CDR1 MGHRA and CDR2 YSYEKL. The CDR3 DNA reads as TGCGCCAGCAGCCCCGGGAACGCCTACGAGCAGTACTTC. As protein: CASSPGNAYEQYF.

The chain has TRBV9 and TRBJ2-3, with D uncertain. The CDR3 consists of 15 residues. CDR1 is SGDLS, CDR2 YYNGEE, per germline. V gave up 0 bases and J gave up 1 base, with 9 bases separating them. The CDR3 spells CASSVEATRTDTQYF. CDR3 coding DNA: TGTGCCAGCAGCGTAGAGGCTACCCGCACAGATACGCAGTATTTT. Drawing the rest from reference TRBV9 and TRBJ2-3, the complete variable domain is DSGVTQTPKHLITATGQRVTLRCSPRSGDLSVYWYQQSLDQGLQFLIQYYNGEERAKGNILERFSAQQFPDLHSELNLSSLELGDSALYFCASSVEATRTDTQYFGPGTRLTVL.

This chain connects TRBV5-8 to TRBJ2-7, with no clear D. CDR3 length: 12 residues. The V gene lost 5 bases and the J gene lost 3 bases, with 9 bases spanning the gap. Germline assignment: CDR1 SGHTS and CDR2 YDEGEE. CDR3 sequence (DNA): TGTGCCAGCAGTTTGCCTGTCTACGAGCAGTACTTC. Its protein product is CASSLPVYEQYF.

This clone showed up just once. The chain is built from TRBV6-5 and TRBJ2-3; either TRBD1 or TRBD2 may supply D (5 bases each). The CDR3 totals 15 residues. Germline CDR1 reads MNHEY; CDR2 reads SVGAGI. The V end was cut by 5 bases, the J end by 0 bases, with 12 bases between. The CDR3 sequence: CASSPAGASTDTQYF. CDR3 nucleotides: TGTGCCAGCAGTCCTGCCGGGGCCAGCACAGATACGCAGTATTTT.

This chain joins TRBV4-3 and TRBJ1-2, with D unclear. V lost 4 bases, J lost 5 bases, and 17 bases lay in between. The CDR3 length is 15 residues. Germline values: CDR1 LGHNA, CDR2 YSLEER. CDR3 in DNA: TGCGCCAGCAGCCCACAGAGGGTCAGCGTTTATGGCTACACCTTC. This sequence encodes CASSPQRVSVYGYTF.

This clone has only a few counts. This chain uses TRBV29-1 with TRBJ2-5; 7 bases align to TRBD1. The CDR3 consists of 12 residues. The junction had 4 bases not matched to a gene; V was cut back by 6 bases and J by 3 bases. Germline CDR1 and CDR2: SQVTM and ANQGSEA. CDR3 sequence (DNA): TGCAGCGTCCCCGGGACAGAAGAGACCCAGTACTTC. Protein: CSVPGTEETQYF. The full variable domain, rest sourced from reference TRBV29-1 and TRBJ2-5, is SAVISQKPSRDICQRGTSLTIQCQVDSQVTMMFWYRQQPGQSLTLIATANQGSEATYESGFVIDKFPISRPNLTFSTLTVSNMSPEDSSIYLCSVPGTEETQYFGPGTRLLVL.

The chain carries TRBV7-9 and TRBJ2-3, with TRBD1 identical over 12 bases. CDR1 and CDR2 (germline): SEHNR, FQNEAQ (reference sequence). This CDR3 region has 18 residues. With 6 bases clipped from V and 5 bases from J, the junction kept 15 bases outside the gene matches. In DNA form, the CDR3 reads TGTGCCAGCAGTTATCCTCCGGGGGGACAGGGGGCGAGAGATACGCAGTATTTT. Residues: CASSYPPGGQGARDTQYF.

The genes are TRBV14 and TRBJ2-3, with 11 positions matching TRBD2. This CDR3 spans 15 amino acids. The V segment lost 1 base and the J segment 10 bases; nucleotides outside the gene matches: 7. The germline V gene encodes CDR1 SGHDN and CDR2 FVKESK. CDR3 nucleotide sequence: TGTGCCAGCAGCCAAGTTCAACTAGCGGGAGTGGCGCAGTATTTT. Translated: CASSQVQLAGVAQYF.

Only one count was recorded for this clone. CDR3 DNA: TGTGCCAGTAGTATAGCTATGGGCCGTGAGCAGTACTTC. Protein: CASSIAMGREQYF. The V and J genes are TRBV19 and TRBJ2-7; D uncertain. This CDR3 is built from 13 residues. Germline V lookup: CDR1 LNHDA, CDR2 SQIVND (reference sequence). The germline V and J ends were trimmed by 1 base and 7 bases, with 11 bases remaining between them. The full variable domain, with the rest looked up from reference TRBV19 and TRBJ2-7, is DGGITQSPKYLFRKEGQNVTLSCEQNLNHDAMYWYRQDPGQGLRLIYYSQIVNDFQKGDIAEGYSVSREKKESFPLTVTSAQKNPTAFYLCASSIAMGREQYFGPGTRLTVT.

V usage is TRBV7-3 and J usage is TRBJ2-1, with TRBD2 as a possible D gene (6 bases). Trimming cost V 8 bases and J 6 bases, with 17 bases left between them. The CDR3 spans 14 residues. Germline assignment: CDR1 SGHTA and CDR2 FQGTGA. The CDR3 coding sequence is TGTGCCAGCTCTCTAGCCGGGGGAGGCAATGAGCAGTTCTTC. This translates into CASSLAGGGNEQFF.

The chain links TRBV7-9 to TRBJ2-7, with 8 bases aligning to TRBD1. CDR3 length: 15 amino acids. J lost 5 bases, V lost 1 base, and 7 bases had no gene match. Germline V gives CDR1 SEHNR, CDR2 FQNEAQ (reference sequence). The CDR3 sequence: CASSLEYGQGHEQYF. In nucleotides, the CDR3 is TGTGCCAGCAGCTTAGAGTATGGACAGGGCCACGAGCAGTACTTC.

The chain has TRBV7-2 and TRBJ2-7; D gene ambiguous. Germline CDR1 reads SGHTA; CDR2 reads FQGNSA. The CDR3 consists of 16 residues. Trimming removed 0 bases at V and 0 bases at J, with 12 bases between. The CDR3 loop reads CASSLASLAYSYEQYF. The CDR3 DNA reads as TGTGCCAGCAGCTTAGCGTCGTTGGCGTACTCCTACGAGCAGTACTTC.

The genes are TRBV5-6 and TRBJ2-3, with D uncertain. This CDR3 spans 12 amino acids. In germline, CDR1 is SGHDT, CDR2 YYEEEE. V shed 3 bases and J shed 5 bases, with 7 bases lying between them. The CDR3: CASSSILDTQYF. CDR3 DNA: TGTGCCAGCAGCTCTATCTTAGATACGCAGTATTTT.

This chain joins TRBV2 and TRBJ1-4, with D maybe TRBD1 (5 bases). The V gene's germline CDR1 is SNHLY and CDR2 FYNNEI. The CDR3 sequence is 15 residues long. Trimming took off 6 bases at V and 2 bases at J, with 13 bases between the two ends. In DNA form, the CDR3 reads TGTGCCAGCAGGGGGACTTCCTGGACTAATGAAAAACTGTTTTTT. It specifies CASRGTSWTNEKLFF.

This chain links TRBV6-5 with TRBJ1-3; 9 nucleotides align to TRBD1. V lost 7 bases, J lost 4 bases, and 8 bases stayed unmatched. This CDR3 spans 15 amino acids. CDR1 and CDR2 from the germline V gene are MNHEY and SVGAGI. This CDR3 reads CASTQGTGTGNTIYF. CDR3 in DNA: TGTGCCAGCACCCAGGGGACAGGGACAGGAAACACCATATATTTT.